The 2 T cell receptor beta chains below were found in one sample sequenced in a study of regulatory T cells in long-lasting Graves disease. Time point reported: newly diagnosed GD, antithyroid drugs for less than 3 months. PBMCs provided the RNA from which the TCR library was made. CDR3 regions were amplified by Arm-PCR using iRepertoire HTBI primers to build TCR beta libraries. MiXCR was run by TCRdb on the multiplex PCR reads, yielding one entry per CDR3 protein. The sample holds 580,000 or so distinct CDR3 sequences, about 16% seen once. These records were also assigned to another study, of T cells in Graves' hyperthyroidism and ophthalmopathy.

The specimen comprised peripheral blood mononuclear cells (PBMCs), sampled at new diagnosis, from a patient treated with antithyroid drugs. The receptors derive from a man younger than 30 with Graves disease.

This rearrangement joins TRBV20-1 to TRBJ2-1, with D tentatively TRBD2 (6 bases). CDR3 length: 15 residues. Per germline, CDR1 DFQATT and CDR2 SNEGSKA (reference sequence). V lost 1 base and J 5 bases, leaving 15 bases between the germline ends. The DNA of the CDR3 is TGCAGTGCTAGAGGACCCTGGGGCGGGAACAATGAGCAGTTCTTC. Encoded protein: CSARGPWGGNNEQFF.

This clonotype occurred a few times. The CDR3 reads CASSQDLEREVKNTQYF. In DNA, the CDR3 is TGCGCCAGCAGCCAAGATCTGGAGCGGGAGGTTAAAAATACGCAGTATTTT. The gene calls are TRBV4-1 and TRBJ2-3, with 9 positions matching TRBD2. Trimming at V came to 0 bases and at J to 7 bases, leaving 11 bases not matched to a gene. This CDR3 region has 17 residues. Per germline, CDR1 MGHRA and CDR2 YSYEKL.